This T cell receptor beta chain was sequenced for a study of blood T cell repertoires in COVID-19. Study context: T cells, B-cell-depleted T cells, or PBMCs supplied cDNA or gDNA.

The protocol was immunoSEQ multiplex PCR, while the TCRdb copy is restricted to in-frame clones and leaves out a portion. The sample has about 400,000 clones, around nine tenths seen once. The ends were cut back, 2 bases at V and 12 bases at J, with 11 bases in the middle. Germline-derived CDR1 and CDR2 are KGHSH and LQKENI. This CDR3 has 13 residues. This clone was detected only once. The sample comprised PBMCs or T cells enriched from blood (not recorded which). The TCR sequence derives from a woman in her forties or fifties who had recovered from COVID-19. V usage is TRBV18 and J usage is TRBJ1-6; possibly TRBD1 for D (5 bases). CDR3 sequence (DNA): TGTGCCAGCTCACCAGGGAAGGGGTTACCCCTCCACTTT. As protein: CASSPGKGLPLHF.